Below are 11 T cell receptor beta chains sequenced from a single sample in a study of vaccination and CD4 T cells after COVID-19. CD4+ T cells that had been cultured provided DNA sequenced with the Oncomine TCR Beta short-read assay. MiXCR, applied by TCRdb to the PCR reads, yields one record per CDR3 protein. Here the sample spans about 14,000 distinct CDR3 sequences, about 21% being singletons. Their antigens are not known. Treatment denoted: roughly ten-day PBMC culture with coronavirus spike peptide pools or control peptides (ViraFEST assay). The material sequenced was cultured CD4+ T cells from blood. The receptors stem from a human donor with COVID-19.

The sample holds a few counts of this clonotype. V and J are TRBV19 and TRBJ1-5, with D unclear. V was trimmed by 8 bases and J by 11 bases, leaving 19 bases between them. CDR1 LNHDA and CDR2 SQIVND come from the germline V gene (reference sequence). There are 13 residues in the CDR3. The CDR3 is CASRFESVRTQHF. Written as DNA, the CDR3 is TGTGCCAGTCGATTTGAATCAGTTCGGACCCAGCATTTT. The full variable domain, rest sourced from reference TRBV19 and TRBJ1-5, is DGGITQSPKYLFRKEGQNVTLSCEQNLNHDAMYWYRQDPGQGLRLIYYSQIVNDFQKGDIAEGYSVSREKKESFPLTVTSAQKNPTAFYLCASRFESVRTQHFGDGTRLSIL.

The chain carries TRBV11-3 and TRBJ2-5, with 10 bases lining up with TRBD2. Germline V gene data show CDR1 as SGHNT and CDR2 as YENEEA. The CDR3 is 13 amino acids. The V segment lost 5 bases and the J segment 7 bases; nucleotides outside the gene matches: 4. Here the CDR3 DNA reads TGTGCCAGCAGCCCTCAGCGGGGGGGGACCCAGTACTTC. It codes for CASSPQRGGTQYF.

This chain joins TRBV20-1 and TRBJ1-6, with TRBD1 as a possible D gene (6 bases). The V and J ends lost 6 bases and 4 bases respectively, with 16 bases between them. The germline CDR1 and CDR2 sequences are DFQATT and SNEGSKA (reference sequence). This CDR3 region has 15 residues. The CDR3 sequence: CSAPLGHGYNSPLHF. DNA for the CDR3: TGCAGTGCCCCTTTGGGACACGGTTATAATTCACCCCTCCACTTT.

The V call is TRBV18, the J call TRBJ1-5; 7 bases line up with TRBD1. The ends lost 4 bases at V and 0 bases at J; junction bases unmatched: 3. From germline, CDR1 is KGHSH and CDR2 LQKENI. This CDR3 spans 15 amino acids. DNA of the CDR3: TGTGCCAGCTCACGGACAGGAAATAGCAATCAGCCCCAGCATTTT. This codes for CASSRTGNSNQPQHF.

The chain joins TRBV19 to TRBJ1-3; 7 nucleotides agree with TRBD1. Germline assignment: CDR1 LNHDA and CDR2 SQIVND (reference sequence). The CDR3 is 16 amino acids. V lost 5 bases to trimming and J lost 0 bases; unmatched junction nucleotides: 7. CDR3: CASSLRDSFSGNTIYF. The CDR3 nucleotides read TGTGCCAGTAGTCTCAGGGACAGCTTCTCTGGAAACACCATATATTTT.

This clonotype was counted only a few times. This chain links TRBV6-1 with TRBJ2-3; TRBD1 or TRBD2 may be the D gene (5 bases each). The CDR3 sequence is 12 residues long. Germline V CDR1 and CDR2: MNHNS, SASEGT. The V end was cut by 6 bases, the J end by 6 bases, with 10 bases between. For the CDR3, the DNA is TGTGCCAGCAGCCCGGGACCCGATACGCAGTATTTT. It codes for CASSPGPDTQYF.

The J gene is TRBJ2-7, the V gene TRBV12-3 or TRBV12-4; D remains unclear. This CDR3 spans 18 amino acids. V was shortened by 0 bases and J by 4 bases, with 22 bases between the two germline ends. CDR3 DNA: TGTGCCAGCAGTTTAGCCCCGAGCCTCATCCTAATGGTGTACGAGCAGTACTTC. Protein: CASSLAPSLILMVYEQYF.

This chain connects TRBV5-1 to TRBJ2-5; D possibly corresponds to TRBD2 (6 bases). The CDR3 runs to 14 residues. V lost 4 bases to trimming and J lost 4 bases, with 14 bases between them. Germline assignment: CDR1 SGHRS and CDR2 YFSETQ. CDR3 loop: CASSPAGDLETQYF. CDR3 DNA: TGCGCCAGCAGCCCAGCGGGCGATTTAGAGACCCAGTACTTC.

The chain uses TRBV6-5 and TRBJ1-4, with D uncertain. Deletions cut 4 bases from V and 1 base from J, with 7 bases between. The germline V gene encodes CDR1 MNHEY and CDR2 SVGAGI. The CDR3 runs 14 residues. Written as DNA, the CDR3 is TGTGCCAGCAGTTTGCGGGGAACTAATGAAAAACTGTTTTTT. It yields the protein CASSLRGTNEKLFF.

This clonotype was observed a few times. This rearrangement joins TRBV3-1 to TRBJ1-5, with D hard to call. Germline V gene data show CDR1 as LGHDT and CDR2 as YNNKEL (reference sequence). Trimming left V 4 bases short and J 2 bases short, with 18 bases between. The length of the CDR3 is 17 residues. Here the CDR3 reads CASSLSASLGGNQPQHF. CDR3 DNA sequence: TGTGCCAGCAGCCTTTCAGCAAGCCTCGGGGGCAATCAGCCCCAGCATTTT.

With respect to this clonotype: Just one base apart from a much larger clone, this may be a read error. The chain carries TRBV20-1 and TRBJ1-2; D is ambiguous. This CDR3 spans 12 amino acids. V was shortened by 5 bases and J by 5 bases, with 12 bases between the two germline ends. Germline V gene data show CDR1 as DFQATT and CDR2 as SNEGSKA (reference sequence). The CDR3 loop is CSAAANGYGYTF. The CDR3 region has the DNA TGCAGTGCTGCCGCAAACGGGTATGGCTACACCTTC.